This T cell receptor (beta chain) was sequenced for a study of T cell responses to AZD1222 COVID-19 vaccine. Study-wide results and limits: Two doses of AZD1222 preceded a rise in Spike-specific TCR breadth and depth. The sample set comprised mostly white British donors with more females, and clonal diversity was possibly underestimated.

The CDR3 spans 11 residues. Trimming removed 10 bases from V and 12 bases from J; junction bases left unmatched: 11. CDR1 is SEHNR, CDR2 FQNEAQ, per germline (reference sequence). Assay: immunoSEQ multiplex PCR; the TCRdb copy retains only in-frame clones and omits some. The sample has 100,000 to 140,000 clones; under 95% are singletons. With respect to this clone: Its antigen is currently unknown.

Investigators merged groups given second doses at roughly 4 or roughly 12 weeks. V and J are TRBV7-9 and TRBJ1-2; TRBD1 matches at 7 bases. This sequence was found in an adult who received the AZD1222 COVID-19 vaccine. The sample in question was peripheral blood, obtained 28 days after the second AZD1222 dose. The CDR3 nucleotides are TGTGCCACCCCCGACAGGGAAGGAAACACCTTC. It is translated as CATPDREGNTF.